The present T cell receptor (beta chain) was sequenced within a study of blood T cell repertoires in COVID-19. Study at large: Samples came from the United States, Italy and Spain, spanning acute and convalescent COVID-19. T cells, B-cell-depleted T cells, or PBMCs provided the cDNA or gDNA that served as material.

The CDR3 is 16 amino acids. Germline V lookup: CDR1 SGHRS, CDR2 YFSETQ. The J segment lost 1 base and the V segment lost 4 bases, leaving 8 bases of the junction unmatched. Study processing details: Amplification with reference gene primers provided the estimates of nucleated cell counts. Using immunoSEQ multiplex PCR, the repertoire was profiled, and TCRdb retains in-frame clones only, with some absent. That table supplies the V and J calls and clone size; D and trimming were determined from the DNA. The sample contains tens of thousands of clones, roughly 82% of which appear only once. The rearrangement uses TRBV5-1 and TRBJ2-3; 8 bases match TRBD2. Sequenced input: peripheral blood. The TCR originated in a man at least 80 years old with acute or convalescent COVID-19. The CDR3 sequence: CASSPVAGIRTDTQYF. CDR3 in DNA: TGCGCCAGCAGCCCCGTAGCGGGGATCCGCACAGATACGCAGTATTTT.